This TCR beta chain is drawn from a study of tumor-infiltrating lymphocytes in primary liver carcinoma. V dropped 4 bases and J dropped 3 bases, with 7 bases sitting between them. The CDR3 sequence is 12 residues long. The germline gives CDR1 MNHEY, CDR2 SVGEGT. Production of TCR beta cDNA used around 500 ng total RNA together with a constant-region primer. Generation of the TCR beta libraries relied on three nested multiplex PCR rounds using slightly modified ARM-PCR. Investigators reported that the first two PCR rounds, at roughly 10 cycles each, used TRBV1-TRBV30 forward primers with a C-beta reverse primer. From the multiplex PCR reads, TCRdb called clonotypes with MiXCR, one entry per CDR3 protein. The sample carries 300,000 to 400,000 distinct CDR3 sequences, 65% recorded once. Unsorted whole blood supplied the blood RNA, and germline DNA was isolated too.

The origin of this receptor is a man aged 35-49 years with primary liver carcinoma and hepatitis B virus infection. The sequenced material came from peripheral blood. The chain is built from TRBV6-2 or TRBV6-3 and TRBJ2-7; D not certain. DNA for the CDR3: TGTGCCAGCAGTTCCCACCGCTACGAGCAGTACGTC. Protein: CASSSHRYEQYV.